The next 10 T cell receptor beta chains were all read from a single sample in a study of shared clonotypes between healthy human individuals. Sequencing used immunoSEQ multiplex PCR; TCRdb keeps in-frame clones, though not all of them. The data contain some 630,000 clones, about two thirds of them seen just once; the ten biggest clones take up around 1.8%. The sample consisted of memory CD4+ T cells sorted from blood. Subset indicated: CD45RA-negative fraction. The receptor source for this set is a woman younger than 45 in good health.

This chain links TRBV28 with TRBJ2-5; D might be TRBD1 (6 bases). Germline V CDR1 and CDR2: MDHEN, SYDVKM. The CDR3 is 12 amino acids. V was trimmed by 6 bases and J by 2 bases, leaving 7 bases between them. CDR3 protein: CASRGGQETQYF. The CDR3 DNA reads as TGTGCCAGCAGAGGGGGACAAGAGACCCAGTACTTC.

The gene calls are TRBV11-2 and TRBJ2-5; 7 bases map to TRBD2. Trimming took 2 bases from V and 1 from J; bases not matched to a gene: 7. This CDR3 spans 16 amino acids. Germline lookup yields CDR1 SGHAT and CDR2 FQNNGV. Here the CDR3 reads CASSLFTGEGQETQYF. The DNA of the CDR3 is TGTGCCAGCAGCTTATTTACTGGGGAGGGCCAAGAGACCCAGTACTTC.

This clone was seen at least ten times. The chain employs TRBV5-5 and TRBJ2-7; D remains ambiguous. V lost 7 bases, J lost 0 bases, and 17 bases lay in between. Germline V lookup: CDR1 SGHKS, CDR2 YYEKEE (reference sequence). The CDR3 runs to 15 residues. DNA of the CDR3: TGTGCCAGCGGATTGGCGACGGATCCCTCCTACGAGCAGTACTTC. It specifies CASGLATDPSYEQYF.

This chain joins TRBV6-6 and TRBJ1-2; D unclear. Trimming took off 6 bases at V and 0 bases at J, with 8 bases between the two ends. Germline values: CDR1 MNHNY, CDR2 SVGAGI (reference sequence). This CDR3 is 13 amino acids long. The CDR3 sequence: CASRLDTNYGYTF. Written as DNA, the CDR3 is TGTGCCAGCAGACTAGACACTAACTATGGCTACACCTTC.

The chain recombines TRBV18 with TRBJ2-7; 8 bases map to TRBD2. The V gene end was trimmed by 3 bases and the J gene end by 5 bases; junction bases not matched to a gene: 6. Germline lookup yields CDR1 KGHSH and CDR2 LQKENI. The CDR3 contains 14 residues. This chain's CDR3 is CASSPGLVSDEQYF. CDR3 in DNA: TGTGCCAGCTCACCGGGACTAGTATCCGACGAGCAGTACTTC.

This clone appeared once. This chain connects TRBV28 to TRBJ2-3, with 11 bases identical to TRBD1. The CDR3 runs 15 residues. Germline loops: CDR1 MDHEN, CDR2 SYDVKM. V shed 4 bases and J 2 bases; nucleotides not matched to a gene: 2. CDR3 nucleotide sequence: TGTGCCAGCAGTTCCGGACAGGGGGCCACAGATACGCAGTATTTT. It is translated as CASSSGQGATDTQYF.

The gene calls are TRBV28 and TRBJ2-7; 8 nucleotides align to TRBD1. The trim removed 2 bases at V and 5 bases at J, leaving 8 bases unmatched. Germline lookup yields CDR1 MDHEN and CDR2 SYDVKM. The CDR3 spans 15 residues. In DNA form, the CDR3 reads TGTGCCAGCAGTTTAGAGGACAGGGTAACCCACGAGCAGTACTTC. Translation gives CASSLEDRVTHEQYF. Together with reference TRBV28 and TRBJ2-7, the CDR3 gives the full variable domain: DVKVTQSSRYLVKRTGEKVFLECVQDMDHENMFWYRQDPGLGLRLIYFSYDVKMKEKGDIPEGYSVSREKKERFSLILESASTNQTSMYLCASSLEDRVTHEQYFGPGTRLTVT.

Concerning this clone itself: This sequence is one base from a far larger clone and is likely a read error. The sample contains more than one DNA sequence encoding this CDR3. V is TRBV7-2 and J is TRBJ1-5, with D unclear. CDR1 is SGHTA and CDR2 is FQGNSA in the germline V gene. Trimming removed 1 base from V and 6 bases from J, with 4 bases in between. This CDR3 has 12 residues. CDR3 residues: CASSLEGQPQHF. In DNA, the CDR3 is TGTGCCAGCAGCTTAGAAGGTCAGCCCCAGCATTTT.

As regards this clone: Other nucleotide sequences in the sample specify the same CDR3. The chain joins TRBV11-2 to TRBJ1-4; 9 positions match TRBD1. CDR1 and CDR2 from the germline V gene are SGHAT and FQNNGV. V shed 6 bases and J 8 bases; nucleotides not matched to a gene: 4. The CDR3 is 13 amino acids. CDR3 residues: CASSRDRAEKLFF. CDR3 nucleotides: TGTGCCAGCAGTCGGGACAGGGCCGAAAAACTGTTTTTT. Using reference TRBV11-2 and TRBJ1-4 for the parts outside the CDR3, the full variable domain is EAGVAQSPRYKIIEKRQSVAFWCNPISGHATLYWYQQILGQGPKLLIQFQNNGVVDDSQLPKDRFSAERLKGVDSTLKIQPAKLEDSAVYLCASSRDRAEKLFFGSGTQLSVL.

This CDR3 is CASSPWGQGLYEQYF. CDR3 nucleotide sequence: TGCGCCAGCAGCCCCTGGGGACAGGGTCTCTACGAGCAGTACTTC. The V and J genes are TRBV4-1 and TRBJ2-5; TRBD1 aligns across 9 bases. The assigned J gene may be wrong: the sequence end matches TRBJ2-7 better. Germline values: CDR1 MGHRA, CDR2 YSYEKL. The CDR3 loop spans 15 amino acids.